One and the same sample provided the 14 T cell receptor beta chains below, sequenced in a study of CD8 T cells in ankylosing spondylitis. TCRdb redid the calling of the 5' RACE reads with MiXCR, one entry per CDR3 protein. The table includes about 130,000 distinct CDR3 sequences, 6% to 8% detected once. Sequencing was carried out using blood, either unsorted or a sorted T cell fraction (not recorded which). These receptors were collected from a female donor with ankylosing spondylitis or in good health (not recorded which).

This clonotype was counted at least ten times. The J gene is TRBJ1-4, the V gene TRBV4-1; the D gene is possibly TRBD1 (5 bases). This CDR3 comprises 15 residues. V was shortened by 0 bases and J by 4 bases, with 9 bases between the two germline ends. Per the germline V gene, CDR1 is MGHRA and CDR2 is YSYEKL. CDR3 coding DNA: TGCGCCAGCAGCCAAGATGAAGGGGATAATGAAAAACTGTTTTTT. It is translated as CASSQDEGDNEKLFF.

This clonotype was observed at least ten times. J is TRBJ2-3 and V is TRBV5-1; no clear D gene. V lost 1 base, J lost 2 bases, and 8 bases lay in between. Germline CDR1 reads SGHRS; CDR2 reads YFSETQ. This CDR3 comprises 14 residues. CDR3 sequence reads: CASSLRSNTDTQYF. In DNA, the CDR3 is TGCGCCAGCAGCTTGAGGAGTAACACAGATACGCAGTATTTT.

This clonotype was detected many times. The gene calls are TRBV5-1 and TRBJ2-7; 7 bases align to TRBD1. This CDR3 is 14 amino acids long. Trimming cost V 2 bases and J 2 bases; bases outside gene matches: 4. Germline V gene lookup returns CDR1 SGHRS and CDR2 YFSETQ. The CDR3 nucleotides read TGCGCCAGCAGCTTTGAGGGGGCAACCTACGAGCAGTACTTC. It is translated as CASSFEGATYEQYF. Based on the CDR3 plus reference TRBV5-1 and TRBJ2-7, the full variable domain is KAGVTQTPRYLIKTRGQQVTLSCSPISGHRSVSWYQQTPGQGLQFLFEYFSETQRNKGNFPGRFSGRQFSNSRSEMNVSTLELGDSALYLCASSFEGATYEQYFGPGTRLTVT.

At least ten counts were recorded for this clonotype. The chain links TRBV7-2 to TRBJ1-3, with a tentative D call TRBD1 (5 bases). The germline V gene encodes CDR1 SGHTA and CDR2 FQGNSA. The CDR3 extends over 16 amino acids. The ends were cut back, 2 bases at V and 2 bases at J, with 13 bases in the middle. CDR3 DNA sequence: TGTGCCAGCAGCTTAATCCGACAGACGCCTGGAAACACCATATATTTT. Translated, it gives CASSLIRQTPGNTIYF.

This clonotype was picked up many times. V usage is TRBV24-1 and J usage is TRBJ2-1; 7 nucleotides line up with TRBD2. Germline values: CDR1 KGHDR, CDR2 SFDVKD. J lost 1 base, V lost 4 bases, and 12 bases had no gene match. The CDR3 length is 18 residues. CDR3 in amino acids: CATSDPSRAGASYNEQFF. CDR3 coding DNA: TGTGCCACCAGTGACCCGTCGCGGGCGGGAGCTTCCTACAATGAGCAGTTCTTC.

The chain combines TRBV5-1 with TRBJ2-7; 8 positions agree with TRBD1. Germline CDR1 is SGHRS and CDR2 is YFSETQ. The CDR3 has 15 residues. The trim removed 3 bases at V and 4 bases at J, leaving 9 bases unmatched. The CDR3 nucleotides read TGCGCCAGCAGCTCGACAGGGGACAGTTGGTACGAGCAGTACTTC. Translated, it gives CASSSTGDSWYEQYF.

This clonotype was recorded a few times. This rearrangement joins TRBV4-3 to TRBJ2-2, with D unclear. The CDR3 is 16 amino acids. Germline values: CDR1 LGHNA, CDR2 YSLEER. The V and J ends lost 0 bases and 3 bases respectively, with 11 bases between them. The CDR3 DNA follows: TGCGCCAGCAGCCAAGATCGGGCGGAATACACCGGGGAGCTGTTTTTT. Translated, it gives CASSQDRAEYTGELFF.

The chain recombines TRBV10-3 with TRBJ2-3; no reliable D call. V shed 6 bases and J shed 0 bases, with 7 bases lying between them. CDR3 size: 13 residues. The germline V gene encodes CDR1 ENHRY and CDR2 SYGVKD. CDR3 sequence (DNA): TGTGCCATCAGCCTCGGTAGCACAGATACGCAGTATTTT. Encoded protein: CAISLGSTDTQYF.

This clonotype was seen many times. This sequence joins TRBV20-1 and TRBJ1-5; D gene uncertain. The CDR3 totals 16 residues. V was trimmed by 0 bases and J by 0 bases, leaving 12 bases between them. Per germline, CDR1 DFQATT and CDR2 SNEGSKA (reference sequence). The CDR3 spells CSARDMGSSSNQPQHF. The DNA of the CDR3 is TGCAGTGCTAGAGATATGGGTTCTAGTAGCAATCAGCCCCAGCATTTT.

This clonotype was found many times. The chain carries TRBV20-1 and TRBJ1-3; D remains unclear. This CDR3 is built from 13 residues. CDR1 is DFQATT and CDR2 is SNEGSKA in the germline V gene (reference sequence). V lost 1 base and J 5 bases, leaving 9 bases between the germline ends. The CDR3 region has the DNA TGCAGTGCTAGAGCGTCGGGGAGAAACACCATATATTTT. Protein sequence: CSARASGRNTIYF.

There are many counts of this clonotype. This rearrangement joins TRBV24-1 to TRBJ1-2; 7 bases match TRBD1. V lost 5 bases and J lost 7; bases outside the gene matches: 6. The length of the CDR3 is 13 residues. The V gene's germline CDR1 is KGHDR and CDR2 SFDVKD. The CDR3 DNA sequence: TGTGCCACCAGTGTGGGACAGAATCCTGGCTACACCTTC. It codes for CATSVGQNPGYTF.

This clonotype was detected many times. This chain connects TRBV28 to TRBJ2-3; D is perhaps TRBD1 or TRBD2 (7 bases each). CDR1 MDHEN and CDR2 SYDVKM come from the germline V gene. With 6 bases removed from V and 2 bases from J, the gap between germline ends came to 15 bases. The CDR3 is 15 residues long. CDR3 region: CASRGGTDYTDTQYF. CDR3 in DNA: TGTGCCAGCAGGGGAGGGACAGACTACACAGATACGCAGTATTTT.

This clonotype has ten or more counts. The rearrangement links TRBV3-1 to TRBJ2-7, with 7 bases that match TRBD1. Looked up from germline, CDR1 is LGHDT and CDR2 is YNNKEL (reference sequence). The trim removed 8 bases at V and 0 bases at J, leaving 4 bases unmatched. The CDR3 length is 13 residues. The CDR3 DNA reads TGTGCCAGCCAGAGGGACAGCTCCTACGAGCAGTACTTC. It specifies CASQRDSSYEQYF.

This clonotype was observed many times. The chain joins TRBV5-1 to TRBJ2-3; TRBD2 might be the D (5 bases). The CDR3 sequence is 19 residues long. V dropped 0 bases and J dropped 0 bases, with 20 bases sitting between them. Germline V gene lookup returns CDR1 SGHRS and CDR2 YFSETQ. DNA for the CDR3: TGCGCCAGCAGCTTGGCTACGACGGAGGACTCATCTAGCACAGATACGCAGTATTTT. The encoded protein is CASSLATTEDSSSTDTQYF. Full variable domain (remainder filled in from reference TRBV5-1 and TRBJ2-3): KAGVTQTPRYLIKTRGQQVTLSCSPISGHRSVSWYQQTPGQGLQFLFEYFSETQRNKGNFPGRFSGRQFSNSRSEMNVSTLELGDSALYLCASSLATTEDSSSTDTQYFGPGTRLTVL.